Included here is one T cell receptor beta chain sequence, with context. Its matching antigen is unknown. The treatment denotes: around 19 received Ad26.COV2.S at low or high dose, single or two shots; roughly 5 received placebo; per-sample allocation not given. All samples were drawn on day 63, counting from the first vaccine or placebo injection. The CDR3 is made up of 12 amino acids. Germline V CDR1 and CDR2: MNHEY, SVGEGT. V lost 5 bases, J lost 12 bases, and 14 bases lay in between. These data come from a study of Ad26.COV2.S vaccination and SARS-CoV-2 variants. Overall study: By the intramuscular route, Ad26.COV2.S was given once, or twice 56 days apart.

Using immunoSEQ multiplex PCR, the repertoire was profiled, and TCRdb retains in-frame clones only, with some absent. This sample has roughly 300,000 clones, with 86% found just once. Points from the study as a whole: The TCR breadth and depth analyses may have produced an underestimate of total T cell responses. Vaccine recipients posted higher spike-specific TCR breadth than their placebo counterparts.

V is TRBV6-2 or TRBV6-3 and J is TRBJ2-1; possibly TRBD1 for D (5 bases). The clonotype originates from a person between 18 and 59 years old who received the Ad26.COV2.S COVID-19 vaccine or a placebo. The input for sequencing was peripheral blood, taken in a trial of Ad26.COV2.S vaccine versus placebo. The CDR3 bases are TGTGCCAGCAGTCCCCCTGGAGACAGGCAGTTCTTC. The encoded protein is CASSPPGDRQFF.